Below are 5 T cell receptor beta chains sequenced from a single sample in a study of tumor-infiltrating lymphocytes in localized non-small cell lung cancer. TCRdb's table, derived via immunoSEQ multiplex PCR, lists solely in-frame clones and lacks some. The table includes fewer than 20,000 clones, approximately 79% detected once. The sample was lung tumor tissue. The receptors stem from a human donor with non-small cell lung cancer.

The chain has TRBV4-1 and TRBJ1-5, with D possibly being TRBD1 (6 bases). Germline assignment: CDR1 MGHRA and CDR2 YSYEKL. V gave up 4 bases and J gave up 4 bases, with 14 bases separating them. CDR3 length equals 15 residues. CDR3 coding DNA: TGCGCCAGCAGCCTAAGGACAGCTTCAAATCAGCCCCAGCATTTT. It codes for CASSLRTASNQPQHF.

The V gene is TRBV5-1, the J gene TRBJ2-3; possible D gene TRBD2, 6 bases. Trimming stripped 4 bases from V and 2 bases from J, with 8 bases between. Germline values: CDR1 SGHRS, CDR2 YFSETQ. The length of the CDR3 is 13 residues. Here the CDR3 DNA reads TGCGCCAGCAGCGGGACTTTCACAGATACGCAGTATTTT. This translates into CASSGTFTDTQYF. The full variable domain, in which reference TRBV5-1 and TRBJ2-3 provide the parts outside the CDR3, is KAGVTQTPRYLIKTRGQQVTLSCSPISGHRSVSWYQQTPGQGLQFLFEYFSETQRNKGNFPGRFSGRQFSNSRSEMNVSTLELGDSALYLCASSGTFTDTQYFGPGTRLTVL.

This chain joins TRBV15 and TRBJ2-5; 7 bases line up with TRBD1. The CDR3 consists of 16 residues. Germline V gene data show CDR1 as LNHNV and CDR2 as YYDKDF (reference sequence). V gave up 0 bases and J gave up 5 bases; unmatched junction bases: 9. CDR3 amino acids: CATSRDKGAVEETQYF. CDR3 coding DNA: TGTGCCACCAGCAGAGATAAGGGGGCGGTGGAGGAGACCCAGTACTTC. Filled out from reference TRBV15 and TRBJ2-5, the complete variable domain reads DAMVIQNPRYQVTQFGKPVTLSCSQTLNHNVMYWYQQKSSQAPKLLFHYYDKDFNNEADTPDNFQSRRPNTSFCFLDIRSPGLGDTAMYLCATSRDKGAVEETQYFGPGTRLLVL.

This sequence joins TRBV7-9 and TRBJ1-2, with a possible D match to TRBD1 (5 bases). The germline V gene encodes CDR1 SEHNR and CDR2 FQNEAQ (reference sequence). Deletions cut 3 bases from V and 2 bases from J, with 7 bases between. This CDR3 region has 13 residues. CDR3 nucleotides: TGTGCCAGCAGCTTGGGGGGGAACTATGGCTACACCTTC. Amino acids: CASSLGGNYGYTF.

The CDR3 loop is CASSEGWLEFF. DNA for the CDR3: TGTGCCAGCAGCGAGGGGTGGTTGGAGTTCTTC. The genes are TRBV27 and TRBJ2-1; D tentatively reads TRBD1 or TRBD2 (5 bases each). Trimming removed 6 bases at V and 14 bases at J, with 14 bases between. The CDR3 has 11 residues. Looked up from germline, CDR1 is MNHEY and CDR2 is SMNVEV (reference sequence).